One and the same sample provided the 5 T cell receptor beta chains below, sequenced in a study of PD-1 blockade in classical Hodgkin lymphoma. Each patient relapsed following autologous stem cell transplantation, and prior brentuximab vedotin exposure differed. The table came from immunoSEQ multiplex PCR; TCRdb's copy has only in-frame clones and leaves some out. The sample consists of 25,000 to 30,000 clones, under 85% of them appearing once. Sequences were derived from peripheral blood mononuclear cells (PBMCs), sampled before the second cycle of nivolumab. These receptor sequences come from a human donor with classical Hodgkin lymphoma.

In its sample, this clone was seen a few times. This chain joins TRBV7-2 and TRBJ1-1; TRBD1 is a possible D gene (5 bases). V lost 3 bases and J 3 bases, leaving 11 bases between the germline ends. The CDR3 is made up of 14 amino acids. Germline assignment: CDR1 SGHTA and CDR2 FQGNSA. CDR3 region: CASSLPPGHTEAFF. CDR3 in DNA: TGTGCCAGCAGCTTGCCCCCGGGGCACACTGAAGCTTTCTTT.

The rearrangement joins TRBV1 to TRBJ2-7. TRBV1 is a recognized pseudogene. CDR3 length: 12 amino acids. This CDR3 reads CTSSQEKDQQYF. DNA of the CDR3: TGCACCAGCAGCCAAGAAAAAGATCAGCAGTACTTC.

The genes are TRBV27 and TRBJ1-2, with 9 bases lining up with TRBD1. The germline gives CDR1 MNHEY, CDR2 SMNVEV (reference sequence). V trimming: 6 bases; J trimming: 7 bases; junction bases outside the gene matches: 6. The CDR3 sequence is 13 residues long. In DNA, the CDR3 is TGTGCCAGCAGGATGACAGGGGGAGGTGGCTACACCTTC. It encodes CASRMTGGGGYTF.

This chain's CDR3 is CASGGGGFNEQFF. Here the CDR3 DNA reads TGTGCCAGCGGGGGCGGGGGGTTCAATGAGCAGTTCTTC. The chain carries TRBV9 and TRBJ2-1, with 8 bases identical to TRBD2. The CDR3 consists of 13 residues. V dropped 7 bases and J dropped 6; count of bases not matched to a gene: 6. Germline loops: CDR1 SGDLS, CDR2 YYNGEE.

The genes are TRBV18 and TRBJ2-7, with 7 bases lining up with TRBD2. Germline lookup yields CDR1 KGHSH and CDR2 LQKENI. The CDR3 runs 16 residues. J gave up 0 bases and V 6 bases, and 11 bases lay outside the gene matches. As DNA, the CDR3 is TGTGCCAGCTCCTCCACGGGGGGAACAAACTCCTACGAGCAGTACTTC. It is translated as CASSSTGGTNSYEQYF. Based on the CDR3 plus reference TRBV18 and TRBJ2-7, the full variable domain is NAGVMQNPRHLVRRRGQEARLRCSPMKGHSHVYWYRQLPEEGLKFMVYLQKENIIDESGMPKERFSAEFPKEGPSILRIQQVVRGDSAAYFCASSSTGGTNSYEQYFGPGTRLTVT.